A single sample is the source of the 17 T cell receptor beta chains below, sequenced in a study of blood T cells in healthy people across ages. Together with a sample-barcoded 5' primer, a J-beta primer mix was included in a second PCR lasting about 6 to 11 cycles. TCRdb ran MiXCR on the 5' RACE reads and lists one entry per CDR3 protein. The sample includes about 1.1 million distinct CDR3 sequences, approximately 38% of them seen just once. The sequencing sample was made of blood. The receptor source for this set is a man between 18 and 29 years old in good health.

This clonotype came up many times. The V call is TRBV9, the J call TRBJ1-2; D is undetermined. Per the germline V gene, CDR1 is SGDLS and CDR2 is YYNGEE. This CDR3 has 15 residues. Trimming took 0 bases from V and 5 from J, leaving 14 bases between them. CDR3 loop: CASSVESTAVYGYTF. In nucleotides, the CDR3 is TGTGCCAGCAGCGTAGAGAGCACAGCAGTATATGGCTACACCTTC.

A few counts support this clonotype. This chain uses TRBV6-6 with TRBJ2-1; no firm D call. CDR3 length: 12 amino acids. CDR1 is MNHNY and CDR2 is SVGAGI in the germline V gene (reference sequence). The V gene lost 4 bases and the J gene lost 10 bases, with 11 bases spanning the gap. The DNA of the CDR3 is TGTGCCAGCAGTTTAGACACAGTAGAGCAGTTCTTC. This gives the protein CASSLDTVEQFF.

CDR3 region: CSASGQGYDEKLFF. In DNA form, the CDR3 reads TGCAGTGCATCGGGACAGGGGTATGATGAAAAACTGTTTTTT. The chain employs TRBV20-1 and TRBJ1-4; 10 bases line up with TRBD1. Germline CDR1 is DFQATT and CDR2 is SNEGSKA (reference sequence). This CDR3 contains 14 residues. The V segment lost 6 bases and the J segment 6 bases; nucleotides outside the gene matches: 7.

The chain carries TRBV6-2 or TRBV6-3 and TRBJ2-5; 7 bases align to TRBD1. This CDR3 region has 13 residues. Germline CDR1 is MNHEY and CDR2 is SVGEGT. Trimming cost V 2 bases and J 4 bases; bases outside gene matches: 1. The CDR3 here is CASSYDRAETQYF. The CDR3 DNA is TGTGCCAGCAGTTACGACAGGGCAGAGACCCAGTACTTC.

This chain joins TRBV12-3 or TRBV12-4 and TRBJ1-1, with unresolved D. The CDR3 covers 12 residues. Trimming stripped 7 bases from V and 7 bases from J, with 13 bases between. The CDR3 bases are TGTGCCAGCACCTCTGGGCCCCATGAAGCTTTCTTT. Amino acid sequence: CASTSGPHEAFF.

This chain joins TRBV20-1 and TRBJ1-1; D is unclear. V lost 1 base to trimming and J lost 0 bases, with 6 bases between them. CDR3 length: 13 residues. Germline assignment: CDR1 DFQATT and CDR2 SNEGSKA (reference sequence). As DNA, the CDR3 is TGCAGTGCTAGAGGGCCCCTGAACACTGAAGCTTTCTTT. Translated: CSARGPLNTEAFF.

This clonotype was seen a few times. The chain employs TRBV5-4 and TRBJ2-1; 7 bases are a match to TRBD1. V was pared by 4 bases and J by 6 bases, with 10 bases of the junction left unmatched. The CDR3 loop spans 15 amino acids. Germline CDR1 and CDR2: SGHNT and YYREEE (reference sequence). As DNA, the CDR3 is TGTGCCAGCAGCGCAGCCGGGACAGTAGGCAATGAGCAGTTCTTC. The encoded protein is CASSAAGTVGNEQFF.

This clonotype was recorded at least ten times. The chain couples TRBV4-3 to TRBJ2-7; D not certain. Germline lookup yields CDR1 LGHNA and CDR2 YSLEER. Trimming shortened V by 2 bases and J by 2 bases, and 7 bases separated the two germline ends. CDR3 length: 13 residues. The CDR3 loop is CASSQRVAYEQYF. DNA for the CDR3: TGCGCCAGCAGCCAACGGGTGGCCTACGAGCAGTACTTC.

The chain links TRBV29-1 to TRBJ2-7, with D maybe TRBD1 (6 bases). Germline CDR1 is SQVTM and CDR2 is ANQGSEA. Deletions cut 0 bases from V and 0 bases from J, with 18 bases between. This CDR3 contains 17 residues. CDR3 in DNA: TGCAGCGTTGAAGAAGGTCCCGGGACATTGAGCTCCTACGAGCAGTACTTC. As protein: CSVEEGPGTLSSYEQYF.

This chain uses TRBV9 with TRBJ2-1; TRBD1 agrees at 9 bases. Germline V gene sequence: CDR1 SGDLS, CDR2 YYNGEE. J lost 7 bases, V lost 3 bases, and 8 bases had no gene match. The CDR3 length is 15 residues. CDR3 protein: CASSAGTGMRNEQFF. The CDR3 DNA reads TGTGCCAGCAGCGCCGGGACAGGGATGAGGAATGAGCAGTTCTTC.

This chain joins TRBV3-1 and TRBJ1-2; possible D gene TRBD1, 6 bases. Trimming cost V 6 bases and J 9 bases, with 20 bases left between them. Per the germline V gene, CDR1 is LGHDT and CDR2 is YNNKEL (reference sequence). The CDR3 covers 14 residues. The CDR3: CASSLNDGGPSYTF. CDR3 sequence (DNA): TGTGCCAGCAGTCTTAATGACGGGGGGCCGAGCTACACCTTC.

The chain recombines TRBV20-1 with TRBJ1-5; D is unresolved. Trimming took off 3 bases at V and 9 bases at J, with 12 bases between the two ends. The CDR3 loop spans 12 amino acids. Germline V gives CDR1 DFQATT, CDR2 SNEGSKA (reference sequence). CDR3 DNA sequence: TGCAGTGCTAGCTTCCCCTCCGGGCCCCAGCATTTT. It is translated as CSASFPSGPQHF.

CDR3 DNA: TGCGCCAGCAGCGCGGAAACAGTGTCGGAAGCTTTCTTT. Amino acid sequence: CASSAETVSEAFF. The chain joins TRBV5-1 to TRBJ1-1, with unresolved D. Germline V CDR1 and CDR2: SGHRS, YFSETQ. This CDR3 spans 13 amino acids. V was cut by 4 bases and J by 8 bases, with 15 bases left in between.

This rearrangement joins TRBV7-3 to TRBJ1-1, with no clear D. CDR1 is SGHTA and CDR2 is FQGTGA in the germline V gene. Trimming removed 5 bases from V and 6 bases from J, with 13 bases in between. This CDR3 is built from 13 residues. The CDR3 here is CASSPTTGSEAFF. The CDR3 bases are TGTGCCAGCAGCCCAACGACGGGATCTGAAGCTTTCTTT.

This clonotype was counted once. The junction differs from germline at one of its ends, possibly a read error. The chain joins TRBV28 to TRBJ1-6; the D is unclear. CDR3 length: 15 residues. The V gene's germline CDR1 is MDHEN and CDR2 SYDVKM. CDR3 DNA sequence: TGTGCCAGCAGTTTAAGTCGGACCGGGAATTCACCCCCCCACTTT. Translating gives CASSLSRTGNSPPHF.

In this sample, this clonotype turned up a few times. The CDR3 DNA reads as TGCGCCAGCAGTCCCGGGACAGGGGGTCACGGCTACACCTTC. As protein: CASSPGTGGHGYTF. The chain has TRBV5-1 and TRBJ1-2, with 11 bases identical to TRBD1. Germline CDR1 is SGHRS and CDR2 is YFSETQ. The CDR3 sequence is 14 residues long. The V and J ends lost 5 bases and 8 bases, in that order; junction bases with no gene match: 8.

CDR3 loop: CASSQIGQEPYEQYF. In DNA form, the CDR3 reads TGTGCCAGCAGCCAGATAGGACAGGAACCCTACGAGCAGTACTTC. The chain has TRBV7-6 and TRBJ2-7; 7 nucleotides match TRBD1. V was clipped by 5 bases and J by 2 bases; unmatched bases: 9. The germline gives CDR1 SGHVS, CDR2 FNYEAQ. CDR3 length equals 15 residues.